A selection of T cell receptor beta chains follows, all from one sample in a study of blood T cell repertoires in COVID-19. The repertoire was sequenced with immunoSEQ multiplex PCR; TCRdb's copy has only in-frame clones and lacks some. The table lists about 50,000 clones, approximately 85% of them singletons. The sequencing sample was made of peripheral blood. The receptors were gathered from a woman aged 60 to 75 with acute or convalescent COVID-19. Each CDR3 is given with its conserved first and last residue. The order of the fields is clone size, J gene, V gene, D gene, CDR3 length, CDR3 DNA, CDR3 protein. The D gene is left open where the match is weak. Not every row has a clone size; where given, it reads once, few, many or a size class.

-	TRBJ1-4	TRBV5-5	-	15	TGTGCCAGCAGCTTGGGTCCTACAACTAATGAAAAACTGTTTTTT	CASSLGPTTNEKLFF
-	TRBJ2-7	TRBV24-1	-	15	TGTGCCACCAGTGGTGGAGGGGGCCTCTCCTACGAGCAGTACTTC	CATSGGGGLSYEQYF
-	TRBJ2-3	TRBV5-8	-	17	TGTGCCAGCAGCTACGGCCACTTAGTCGAGGGGGCAGATACGCAGTATTTT	CASSYGHLVEGADTQYF
once	TRBJ1-3	TRBV19	-	16	TGTGCCAGTAGTACGACAGGCCGTCTCTCTGGAAACACCATATATTTT	CASSTTGRLSGNTIYF
once	TRBJ1-3	TRBV6-5	-	14	TGTGCCAGCAAGCTTGGGGGGACTGGAAACACCATATATTTT	CASKLGGTGNTIYF
-	TRBJ1-2	TRBV6-1	-	16	TGTGCCAGCAGTGCAACAGGTTTTATAGCTAACTATGGCTACACCTTC	CASSATGFIANYGYTF
-	TRBJ1-4	TRBV4-2	-	17	TGTGCCAGCAGCCAAGCACCCCGAGGAAGGGCAGGGGAAAAACTGTTTTTT	CASSQAPRGRAGEKLFF
-	TRBJ1-6	TRBV5-1	-	19	TGCGCCAGCAGCTTGGCCGGTCAACGGGAGGGGGTCTATAATTCACCCCTCCACTTT	CASSLAGQREGVYNSPLHF
-	TRBJ1-1	TRBV6-1	TRBD1	14	TGTGCCAGCAGTGAGCGGACAGGGGTATTTGCAGCTTTCTTT	CASSERTGVFAAFF
-	TRBJ1-2	TRBV12-5	TRBD1	15	TGTGCTAGTGGTTTGACCCGGACAGGGGACTATGGCTACACCTTC	CASGLTRTGDYGYTF
few	TRBJ2-5	TRBV11-2	-	17	TGTGCCAGCACCCCAAGGGGGGGACGGATGTATGTGAAGACCCAGTACTTC	CASTPRGGRMYVKTQYF
-	TRBJ2-1	TRBV13	TRBD2	19	TGTGCCAGCAGCTTAAATACGGCCGGGGAGGGAGTATCCTACAATGAGCAGTTCTTC	CASSLNTAGEGVSYNEQFF
-	TRBJ1-2	TRBV7-3	-	14	TGTGCCAGCAGCTTAGGTCCAGGGGCGGAAGGCTACACCTTC	CASSLGPGAEGYTF
few	TRBJ1-3	TRBV2	-	17	TGTGCCAGCAGGGAGATGACAGGCCGACGTTCCGGAAACACCATATATTTT	CASREMTGRRSGNTIYF
-	TRBJ2-2	TRBV5-1	-	14	TGCGCCAGCAGGGCCAGAACGTCCACCGGGGAGCTGTTTTTT	CASRARTSTGELFF
-	TRBJ1-5	TRBV19	-	13	TGTGCCAGTGGGGGCGGAAGTAGGCAGCCCCAGCATTTT	CASGGGSRQPQHF
-	TRBJ2-1	TRBV5-1	TRBD2	15	TGCGCCAGCAGCTTCCTAGCGGGGGCCTACAATGAGCAGTTCTTC	CASSFLAGAYNEQFF
-	TRBJ1-2	TRBV6-5	TRBD1	13	TGTGCCAGCAACCCGACAGGGGACTATGGCTACACCTTC	CASNPTGDYGYTF
-	TRBJ1-1	TRBV5-8	-	11	TGTGCCAGCAGCTTGTTTGGGGCCACTTTCTTT	CASSLFGATFF
-	TRBJ1-2	TRBV2	-	14	TGTGCCAGCAATTCGCTGACAGGCAGTTGGGGCTACACCTTC	CASNSLTGSWGYTF
-	TRBJ1-5	TRBV29-1	-	13	TGCAGCGTTGAAACAGGGTTTGATCAGCCCCAGCATTTT	CSVETGFDQPQHF
-	TRBJ2-1	TRBV5-1	-	15	TGCGCCAGCAGCTTGGCATGGCAGGGGAAAAATGAGCAGTTCTTC	CASSLAWQGKNEQFF
-	TRBJ2-5	TRBV19	TRBD1	15	TGTGCCAGTAGTATCCCGGGACAGGGTTTGGAGACCCAGTACTTC	CASSIPGQGLETQYF
-	TRBJ1-5	TRBV5-3	-	16	TGTGCCAGAAGCCCTGGACATAAAGGGGGCAATCAGCCCCAGCATTTT	CARSPGHKGGNQPQHF
-	TRBJ1-1	TRBV12-3/TRBV12-4	-	12	TGTGCCAGCAGCCACTCGGACTCGGCGGCTTTCTTT	CASSHSDSAAFF
-	TRBJ1-1	TRBV6-5	TRBD1	16	TGTGCCAGCAGTTCGACAGGGGGAGGTTGGAACACTGAAGCTTTCTTT	CASSSTGGGWNTEAFF
-	TRBJ2-3	TRBV7-9	-	15	TGTGCCAGCAGCTCCTTAGCGGAGAGCACAGATACGCAGTATTTT	CASSSLAESTDTQYF
-	TRBJ1-1	TRBV29-1	-	13	TGCAGCGTCGGACAGCCTTCGAACACTGAAGCTTTCTTT	CSVGQPSNTEAFF
few	TRBJ1-6	TRBV6-6	TRBD1	15	TGTGCCAGCAGACCCGGACAGGGGGATAATTCACCCCTCCACTTT	CASRPGQGDNSPLHF
once	TRBJ1-1	TRBV5-1	TRBD1	18	TGCGCCAGCAGCCCCGAAGGGGACAGGACGGTCGTGAACACTGAAGCTTTCTTT	CASSPEGDRTVVNTEAFF
-	TRBJ1-2	TRBV6-1	TRBD1	15	TGTGCCAGCAGTGAAATCGACAGGGGGGTCTATGGCTACACCTTC	CASSEIDRGVYGYTF
-	TRBJ2-1	TRBV5-1	TRBD2	17	TGCGCCAGCAGTTCCACCCTAGCGGGGGTCTCCTACAATGAGCAGTTCTTC	CASSSTLAGVSYNEQFF
-	TRBJ1-1	TRBV5-1	-	14	TGCGCCAGCAGCCCCGGGCGGGGGGCCTCTGAAGCTTTCTTT	CASSPGRGASEAFF
-	TRBJ2-1	TRBV7-9	-	19	TGTGCCAGCAGCCGAATCTCCCTTACACGACAGGTTGACATGCGTGAGCAGTTCTTC	CASSRISLTRQVDMREQFF
-	TRBJ1-3	TRBV5-1	-	15	TGCGCCAGCAGCCTAGTGGGTGGGGGCGTATGGGCCATATATTTT	CASSLVGGGVWAIYF
few	TRBJ1-2	TRBV3-1/TRBV3-2	-	13	TGTGCCAGCAGCCAAGGGGGGCAGGATGGCTACACCTTC	CASSQGGQDGYTF
-	TRBJ1-1	TRBV5-1	-	14	TGCGCCAGCAACCCTTATAACGGGGACACTGAAGCTTTCTTT	CASNPYNGDTEAFF
-	TRBJ2-5	TRBV28	TRBD2	16	TGTGCCAGCAGTTCCTTGGGAAAGCGGGGGCGCGAGACCCAGTACTTC	CASSSLGKRGRETQYF
-	TRBJ1-6	TRBV5-1	-	15	TGCGCCAGCAGCCGCGGGACGGTTGTTAATTCACCCCTCCACTTT	CASSRGTVVNSPLHF
once	TRBJ2-7	TRBV27	TRBD1	14	TGTGCCAGCAGGGACAGGGGGATCTCCTACGAGCAGTACTTC	CASRDRGISYEQYF
-	TRBJ1-5	TRBV28	TRBD1	15	TGTGCCAGCAGAAAACGGACAGGGGATAATCAGCCCCAGCATTTT	CASRKRTGDNQPQHF
-	TRBJ1-3	TRBV7-9	-	15	TGTGCCAGCAGCTTCGATACTCCCTCTGGAAACACCATATATTTT	CASSFDTPSGNTIYF
-	TRBJ1-2	TRBV10-3	TRBD1	16	TGTGCCGTCCTCCGGGACAGGCACGATAACCTCTATGGCTACACCTTC	CAVLRDRHDNLYGYTF
-	TRBJ2-4	TRBV7-9	-	15	TGTGCCAGCAGCCCCTTAGATGGGGCCCAAAACATTCAGTACTTC	CASSPLDGAQNIQYF
-	TRBJ1-1	TRBV15	TRBD1	16	TGTGCCACCAGCAGAGGGACAGGGGGGCTGAACACTGAAGCTTTCTTT	CATSRGTGGLNTEAFF
-	TRBJ2-7	TRBV23-1	TRBD1	16	TGCGCCAGCAGTCAATCGGATGGACAGGTGATTGGCGAGCAGTACTTC	CASSQSDGQVIGEQYF
-	TRBJ2-7	TRBV5-1	-	15	TGCGCCAGCAGCTTGGAACCGGGGAGGTCCTACGAGCAGTACTTC	CASSLEPGRSYEQYF
-	TRBJ1-3	TRBV28	TRBD1	14	TGTGCCAGCAGTCGGACAGGCTCTGGAAACACCATATATTTT	CASSRTGSGNTIYF
-	TRBJ2-2	TRBV2	TRBD2	17	TGTGCCAGCGCAAGGAGAGGCGCGGGAGAAAACACCGGGGAGCTGTTTTTT	CASARRGAGENTGELFF
-	TRBJ2-3	TRBV12-3/TRBV12-4	-	12	TGTGCCAGCAGGAACTACGGAGATACGCAGTATTTT	CASRNYGDTQYF
-	TRBJ1-1	TRBV6-5	-	12	TGTGCCAGCAGTTGGGGGGACACTGAAGCTTTCTTT	CASSWGDTEAFF
-	TRBJ1-2	TRBV6-5	TRBD1	14	TGTGCCAGCAGTCTTTCGGGACAGGTCTATGGCTACACCTTC	CASSLSGQVYGYTF
-	TRBJ1-4	TRBV6-5	-	13	TGTGCCAGCAGGGACACAACTAATGAAAAACTGTTTTTT	CASRDTTNEKLFF
once	TRBJ1-2	TRBV4-1	-	15	TGCGCCAGCAGCCAAGATCGAGGGACACTCTATGGCTACACCTTC	CASSQDRGTLYGYTF
-	TRBJ2-1	TRBV6-1	TRBD2	17	TGTGCCAGCAGTGGACTAGCGGGAGCCCTGGCAGGTAATGAGCAGTTCTTC	CASSGLAGALAGNEQFF
-	TRBJ1-1	TRBV19	TRBD1	14	TGTGCCAGTAGTATGACAGGGGTATACACTGAAGCTTTCTTT	CASSMTGVYTEAFF